The present entry profiles one T cell receptor (beta chain) with its context. Authors' methods: The authors estimated nucleated cell counts from reference gene primer amplification. Sequenced by immunoSEQ multiplex PCR; TCRdb stores in-frame clones only, minus some. V, J and clone size were drawn from that table, and D and trimming were deduced from the DNA. The sample shows about 400,000 clones, nearly 90% of them seen only once. This entry is derived from a study of blood T cell repertoires in COVID-19. The overall study: Samples representing acute and convalescent COVID-19 were sourced from the United States, Italy and Spain.

Individuals aged about 18 to 100 years were recruited from fewer than 25 US areas. Donors in Cohort 3 counted as recovered after two negative PCRs, clearance, or symptom resolution. J lost 3 bases, V lost 0 bases, and 4 bases had no gene match. The germline V gene encodes CDR1 LGHDT and CDR2 YNNKEL (reference sequence). The CDR3 has 15 residues. The sample taken for sequencing was PBMCs or T cells enriched from blood (not recorded which). The chain has TRBV3-1 (or the pseudogene TRBV3-2) and TRBJ1-2; 7 positions match TRBD1. This TCR was sampled from a woman aged 30 to 39 who had recovered from COVID-19. The DNA for the CDR3 is TGTGCCAGCAGCCAAGATTTCACAGGGGACTATGGCTACACCTTC. Its translation is CASSQDFTGDYGYTF.